Sequencing of this T cell receptor (beta chain) was carried out in a study of beta chain features in type 1 diabetes. In the study overall: Healthy donors and patients showed comparable age, gender and cell yields.

It was one heparinised blood draw, averaging roughly 120 mL, that each donor gave. Central memory, naive, regulatory and stem cell-like memory CD4+ cells were sorted by CD45RO/CCR7/CD25/CD127/CD95/CD27. This CDR3 comprises 14 residues. The germline V gene has CDR1 SGHRS and CDR2 YFSETQ. V was pared by 7 bases and J by 2 bases, with 7 bases of the junction left unmatched. Since all of the isolated RNA was reverse transcribed, expressed TCRB transcripts were what got sequenced. Naive, central memory and regulatory T cell samples came to a mean of around 3.3 million reads. Sequencing used immunoSEQ multiplex PCR; TCRdb keeps in-frame clones, though not all of them. The sample consists of about 270,000 clones, roughly 15% of them appearing once.

The receptor's source is a middle-aged woman in good health. Sequenced input: naive CD4+ T cells from blood. The chain has TRBV5-1 and TRBJ2-3, with 7 bases identical to TRBD1. CDR3 nucleotides: TGCGCCAGCTCCAGACAGGGCAACACAGATACGCAGTATTTT. Translation: CASSRQGNTDTQYF.